This T cell receptor (beta chain) was observed in a study of beta chain features in type 1 diabetes. After removal of 9 bases from V and 6 bases from J, the junction contained 7 bases not matched to a gene. This CDR3 contains 13 residues. The V gene's germline CDR1 is KGHSH and CDR2 LQKENI. Investigators reverse transcribed all isolated RNA, so they sequenced expressed TCRB transcripts. Method: immunoSEQ multiplex PCR; TCRdb's copy keeps in-frame clones and lacks some. In the table there are hundreds of thousands of clones, roughly 15% of which are singletons. This clone was detected only a few times.

Sequences were obtained from naive CD4+ T cells from blood. The receptor was isolated from a woman under 30 in good health. The gene calls are TRBV18 and TRBJ1-2; 10 positions agree with TRBD1. Written as DNA, the CDR3 is TGTGCCAGTTCCCCGGACAGGGGGAATGGCTACACCTTC. Protein product: CASSPDRGNGYTF.